The present TCR beta chain was sequenced within a study of vaccination and CD4 T cells after COVID-19. Treatment reported: approximately nine-day PBMC culture with coronavirus spike peptide pools or control peptides (ViraFEST assay). Before the COVID-19 pandemic (2011-2018), CD4+ T cells were obtained from the unexposed donor. The length of the CDR3 is 15 residues. Germline-derived CDR1 and CDR2 are MNHEY and SVGAGI. With V trimmed by 2 bases and J by 2 bases, 3 bases remained unmatched. Overall study results and limits: For convalescent patients, 304 of the 307 vaccine-specific clones analyzed were classified as spike mono-reactive.

This clonotype occurred a few times. The antigen remains undetermined. Sequencing of cultured CD4+ T cell DNA used the Oncomine TCR Beta short-read assay. TCRdb recomputed calls from the PCR reads with MiXCR, one row per CDR3 protein. The sample lists 5,500 to 8,500 distinct CDR3 sequences, about 30% seen once, with about 25% in the top ten. The sample was CD4+ T cells from blood, cultured in vitro. V is TRBV6-5 and J is TRBJ2-5; TRBD2 matches 9 bases. The sequence was collected from a human donor in good health. The CDR3 spells CASSYGTSQQETQYF. The DNA of the CDR3 is TGTGCCAGCAGTTACGGGACTAGCCAACAAGAGACCCAGTACTTC.